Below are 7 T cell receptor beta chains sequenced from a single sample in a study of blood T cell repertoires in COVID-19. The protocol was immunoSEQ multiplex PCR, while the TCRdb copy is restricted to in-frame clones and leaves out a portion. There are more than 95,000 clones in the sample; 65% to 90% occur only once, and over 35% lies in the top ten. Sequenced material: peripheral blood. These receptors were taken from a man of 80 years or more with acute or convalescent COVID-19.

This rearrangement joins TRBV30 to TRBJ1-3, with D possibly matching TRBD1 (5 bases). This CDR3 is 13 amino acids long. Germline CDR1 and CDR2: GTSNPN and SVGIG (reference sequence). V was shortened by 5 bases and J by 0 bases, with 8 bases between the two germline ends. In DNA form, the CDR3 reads TGTGCCTGGGGACACAGCTCTGGAAACACCATATATTTT. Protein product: CAWGHSSGNTIYF.

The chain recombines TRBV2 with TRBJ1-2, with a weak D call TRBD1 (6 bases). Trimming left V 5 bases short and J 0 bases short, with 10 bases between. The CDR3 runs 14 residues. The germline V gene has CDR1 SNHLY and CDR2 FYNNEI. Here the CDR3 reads CASSRDKANYGYTF. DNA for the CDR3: TGTGCCAGCAGTAGGGACAAAGCTAACTATGGCTACACCTTC.

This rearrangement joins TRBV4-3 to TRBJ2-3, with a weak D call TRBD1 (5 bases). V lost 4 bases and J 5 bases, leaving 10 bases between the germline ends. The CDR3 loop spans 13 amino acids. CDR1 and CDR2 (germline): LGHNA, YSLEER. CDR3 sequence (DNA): TGCGCCAGCAGCCTCCAGGGTAGAGATACGCAGTATTTT. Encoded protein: CASSLQGRDTQYF.

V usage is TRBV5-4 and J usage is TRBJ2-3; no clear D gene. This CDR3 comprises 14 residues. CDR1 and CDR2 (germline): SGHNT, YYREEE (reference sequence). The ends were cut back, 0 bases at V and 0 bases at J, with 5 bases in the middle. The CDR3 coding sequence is TGTGCCAGCAGCTTGGGTGGCAGCACAGATACGCAGTATTTT. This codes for CASSLGGSTDTQYF.

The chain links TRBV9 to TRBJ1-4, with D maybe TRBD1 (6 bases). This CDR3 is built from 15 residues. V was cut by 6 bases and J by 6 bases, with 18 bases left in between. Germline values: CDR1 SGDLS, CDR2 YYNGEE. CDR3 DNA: TGTGCCAGCACCAAATCAGGACAGCCTTATGAAAAACTGTTTTTT. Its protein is CASTKSGQPYEKLFF.

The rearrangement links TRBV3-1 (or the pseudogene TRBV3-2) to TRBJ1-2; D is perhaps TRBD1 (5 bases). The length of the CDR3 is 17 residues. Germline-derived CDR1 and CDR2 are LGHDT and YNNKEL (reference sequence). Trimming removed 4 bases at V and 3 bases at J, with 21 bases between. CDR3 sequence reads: CASSPSFRAPGDYGYTF. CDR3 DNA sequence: TGTGCCAGCAGCCCATCTTTCAGGGCCCCGGGGGACTATGGCTACACCTTC.

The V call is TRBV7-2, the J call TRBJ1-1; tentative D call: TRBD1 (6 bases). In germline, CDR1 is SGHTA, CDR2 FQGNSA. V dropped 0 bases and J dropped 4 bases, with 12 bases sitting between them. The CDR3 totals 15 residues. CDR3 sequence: CASSLAYREGTEAFF. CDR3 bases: TGTGCCAGCAGCTTAGCGTACAGGGAGGGCACTGAAGCTTTCTTT. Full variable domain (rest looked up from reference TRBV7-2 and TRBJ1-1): GAGVSQSPSNKVTEKGKDVELRCDPISGHTALYWYRQSLGQGLEFLIYFQGNSAPDKSGLPSDRFSAERTGGSVSTLTIQRTQQEDSAVYLCASSLAYREGTEAFFGQGTRLTVV.